This T cell receptor (beta chain) comes out of a study of T-cell reconstitution after alpha-beta-depleted transplantation in children. Preparation of the TCRbeta library was carried out with unique molecular identifiers. TCRdb processed the PCR reads anew with MiXCR; each CDR3 protein has one entry. The table shows approximately 500,000 distinct CDR3 sequences, with 10% to 13% occurring only once. The V end was cut by 0 bases, the J end by 6 bases, with 20 bases between. The CDR3 totals 18 residues. Per germline, CDR1 LNHNV and CDR2 YYDKDF (reference sequence). General study findings and limits: By about two months after transplant, alpha-beta T cells reportedly arose from several hundred graft clones that had expanded. Surviving recipient T cells and thymic progenitors accounted for the high day-60 TCRbeta diversity observed in some patients. Newly produced T cells mostly accounted for T-cell counts and diversity one year post-transplant.

This clonotype was counted at least ten times. Its antigen is unidentified. The specimen was PBMCs, collected before TCRalphabeta/CD19-depleted stem cell transplant. The genes are TRBV15 and TRBJ1-4; D is ambiguous. This TCR was sampled from a child younger than 10 with inherited bone marrow failure, due to receive a stem cell transplant. The CDR3 DNA reads TGTGCCACCAGCAGAGATCCCGGTATTGGCAGTTTATATGAAAAACTGTTTTTT. Translating it yields CATSRDPGIGSLYEKLFF.